This record looks at one T cell receptor (beta chain) sequence and its context. This entry comes from a study of memory CD4+ T cells and cytomegalovirus serostatus. Trimming pared 0 bases from V and 11 bases from J, leaving 13 bases between. The CDR3 length is 13 residues. Germline CDR1 reads MNHEY; CDR2 reads SVGAGI. The sort gate was single viable CD3+CD4+CD8-CD45RO+ cells for memory CD4+ T cells. CD4+ T cells were isolated by positive magnetic selection. Per the original data handling: Out-of-frame sequences were removed, leaving 2 million to 2.5 million distinct TCRbeta sequences. Method: immunoSEQ multiplex PCR; TCRdb's copy keeps in-frame clones and lacks some. V and J calls and clone size follow that table, whereas D and trimming were derived from the DNA. The repertoire holds 55,000 to 60,000 clones, with 81% as singletons.

What was sequenced was memory CD4+ T cells from blood. This clonotype originated in an adult in good health and CMV-seronegative. The J gene is TRBJ1-1, the V gene TRBV6-5; tentative D call: TRBD1 (5 bases). The CDR3 DNA sequence: TGTGCCAGCAGTTACTCGAAGGAGGGGAGGGCTTTCTTT. Translating gives CASSYSKEGRAFF.